This TCR beta chain was sequenced for a study of blood T cell repertoires in COVID-19. At the level of the study: There were acute and convalescent COVID-19 samples, and they came from the United States, Italy and Spain. The analysed material was cDNA or gDNA that came from T cells, B-cell-depleted T cells, or PBMCs.

Sequenced by immunoSEQ multiplex PCR; TCRdb stores in-frame clones only, minus some. The table has around 170,000 clones, more than 85% seen once. The germline V gene encodes CDR1 SGHRS and CDR2 YFSETQ. V lost 4 bases and J lost 2, with 19 bases in between. CDR3 size: 18 residues. Material for sequencing was peripheral blood. V and J are TRBV5-1 and TRBJ2-6; the D gene is possibly TRBD1 (6 bases). The sequence was collected from a young woman with active or convalescent COVID-19. The CDR3 here is CASSLETGVIAGANVLTF. The DNA for the CDR3 is TGCGCCAGCAGCCTGGAGACAGGTGTCATCGCTGGGGCCAACGTCCTGACTTTC.